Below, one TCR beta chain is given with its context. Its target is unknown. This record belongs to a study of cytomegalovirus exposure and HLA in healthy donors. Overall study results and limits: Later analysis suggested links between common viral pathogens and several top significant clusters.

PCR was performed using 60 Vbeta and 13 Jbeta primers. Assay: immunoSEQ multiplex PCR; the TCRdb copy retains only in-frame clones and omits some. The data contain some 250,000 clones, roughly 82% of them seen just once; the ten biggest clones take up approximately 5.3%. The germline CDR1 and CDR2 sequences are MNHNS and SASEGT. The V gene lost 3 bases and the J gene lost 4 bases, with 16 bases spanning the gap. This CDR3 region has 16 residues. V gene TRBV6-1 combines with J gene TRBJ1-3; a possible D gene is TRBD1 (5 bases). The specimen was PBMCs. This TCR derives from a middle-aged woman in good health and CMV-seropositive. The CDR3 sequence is CASSDSLGHSGNTIYF. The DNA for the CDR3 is TGTGCCAGCAGTGATTCCCTGGGGCACTCCGGAAACACCATATATTTT.